The rows below give T cell receptor beta chains drawn from one sample of a study of control samples from healthy donors and cancer patients. Assay: immunoSEQ multiplex PCR; the TCRdb copy retains only in-frame clones and omits some. Found here are some 130,000 clones, roughly 90% of them singletons; the top ten hold less than 2.5%. Sequencing was performed on blood. Source of these receptors: a man aged 18 to 30 in good health. Each CDR3 is given with its conserved first and last residue. D genes are given only for firm matches. Size tells how often a clone was seen (once, few, many) or the class of an expanded clone, and some rows leave it out.

V gene	clone size	J gene	D gene	CDR3 DNA	CDR3 protein
TRBV5-1	NA	TRBJ2-7	NA	TGCGCCAGCAGCTTCAACGGGCCTTACGAGCAGTACTTC	CASSFNGPYEQYF
TRBV6-5	NA	TRBJ1-4	NA	TGTGCCAGCAGTTACTCGAAGGGCGAAAAACTGTTTTTT	CASSYSKGEKLFF
TRBV19	NA	TRBJ1-1	NA	TGTGCCAGTAGTATGGAAGCGGGACGGAAGAACACTGAAGCTTTCTTT	CASSMEAGRKNTEAFF
TRBV2	NA	TRBJ2-5	NA	TGTGCCAGCAGTGAAAGTGGGGGGAAGGAGACCCAGTACTTC	CASSESGGKETQYF
TRBV6-6	NA	TRBJ1-6	NA	TGTGCCAGCAGGGGGGGGAAGGATTCACCCCTCCACTTT	CASRGGKDSPLHF
TRBV2	once	TRBJ2-5	TRBD1	TGTGCCAGCAGTGAAGGGGCAGGGGGTGAGACCCAGTACTTC	CASSEGAGGETQYF
TRBV12-3/TRBV12-4	NA	TRBJ1-5	TRBD1	TGTGCCAGCAGTGACAGGGGAAGCCAGCCCCAGCATTTT	CASSDRGSQPQHF
TRBV15	NA	TRBJ1-3	NA	TGTGCCACCAGCAGAGAGGCCTACTCTGGAAACACCATATATTTT	CATSREAYSGNTIYF
TRBV19	once	TRBJ1-2	NA	TGTGCCACCGAAGAGGGGTTTGGCTATGGCTACACCTTC	CATEEGFGYGYTF
TRBV24-1	NA	TRBJ2-7	TRBD1	TGTGCCACCAGTGATCCTCCGGGACAGGGGGCGGGGGAGCAGTACTTC	CATSDPPGQGAGEQYF
TRBV5-1	NA	TRBJ2-3	TRBD2	TGCGCCAGCAGCTTGGGACTAGCGTTAACAGATACGCAGTATTTT	CASSLGLALTDTQYF
TRBV19	NA	TRBJ1-1	TRBD1	TGTGCCACCGGGTGGGACAGGGACACTGAAGCTTTCTTT	CATGWDRDTEAFF
TRBV2	NA	TRBJ1-2	NA	TGTGCCAGCAGTGAACGAGAGGGCTCCTATGGCTACACCTTC	CASSEREGSYGYTF
TRBV19	few	TRBJ2-2	NA	TGTGCCAGTAGTATAGTACAAGGGAGCGGGGAGCTGTTTTTT	CASSIVQGSGELFF
TRBV5-8	NA	TRBJ2-5	NA	TGTGCCAGCAGCTTAACGGAGACCCAGTACTTC	CASSLTETQYF
TRBV15	NA	TRBJ1-1	NA	TGTGCCACCAGCTCCCGATTTTCGAACACTGAAGCTTTCTTT	CATSSRFSNTEAFF
TRBV5-1	NA	TRBJ2-5	TRBD2	TGCGCCAGCAGCGGCCCCCGGGGGGGCCGGGAGACCCAGTACTTC	CASSGPRGGRETQYF
TRBV7-2	NA	TRBJ2-2	NA	TGTGCCAGCAGCCCGCAGGGGTTGAACACCGGGGAGCTGTTTTTT	CASSPQGLNTGELFF
TRBV2	once	TRBJ1-2	TRBD1	TGTGCCAGCAGTGAAGGGGACAGCAGATCCTATGGCTACACCTTC	CASSEGDSRSYGYTF
TRBV3-1/TRBV3-2	NA	TRBJ1-2	NA	TGTGCCAGCAGCCAAGCTCTCGGGACAAACTATGGCTACACCTTC	CASSQALGTNYGYTF
TRBV4-1	NA	TRBJ2-1	TRBD2	TGCGCCAGCAGCGAAGAGCGGGGGGCTAGCTCCTACAATGAGCAGTTCTTC	CASSEERGASSYNEQFF
TRBV7-8	few	TRBJ1-5	NA	TGTGCCAGCAGCTTAGATAGGCTGGGCAATCAGCCCCAGCATTTT	CASSLDRLGNQPQHF
TRBV9	NA	TRBJ2-3	NA	TGTGCCAGCAGCGTATACGGGAGTACAGATACGCAGTATTTT	CASSVYGSTDTQYF
TRBV19	NA	TRBJ2-5	NA	TGTGCCAGTTCGATTGCCTGGAGACTGACCCAGTACTTC	CASSIAWRLTQYF
TRBV25-1	NA	TRBJ1-1	NA	TGTGCCAGCAGTGTCCAGGGGAGCACTGAAGCTTTCTTT	CASSVQGSTEAFF
TRBV14	NA	TRBJ2-1	TRBD1	TGTGCCAGCAGCTTTCAGACAGGGGGCATCTCCTACAATGAGCAGTTCTTC	CASSFQTGGISYNEQFF
TRBV6-1	NA	TRBJ2-3	TRBD2	TGTGCCAGCAGTGAAGCTAGCGGGGGGGCCACAGATACGCAGTATTTT	CASSEASGGATDTQYF
TRBV11-1	NA	TRBJ2-5	NA	TGTGCCAGCAGCTTCCCCGGCAGGGAAGAGACCCAGTACTTC	CASSFPGREETQYF
TRBV6-5	NA	TRBJ1-2	NA	TGTGCCAGCAGTTACTCGGCAGTCTTATTTTCAGGCTACACCTTC	CASSYSAVLFSGYTF
TRBV19	NA	TRBJ1-5	NA	TGTGCCAGTAGTATACATCGGACTCAAACCGGCAATCAGCCCCAGCATTTT	CASSIHRTQTGNQPQHF
TRBV2	NA	TRBJ2-1	NA	TGTGCCAGCAGCGCCTACAATGAGCAGTTCTTC	CASSAYNEQFF
TRBV7-2	NA	TRBJ2-3	NA	TGTGCCAGCAGCTTAGTGGGAGTCAAGGCATTTAGGACAGATACGCAGTATTTT	CASSLVGVKAFRTDTQYF
TRBV4-1	NA	TRBJ2-7	NA	TGCGCCAGCAGCCGGCCGGCCGGAGAATACGAGCAGTACTTC	CASSRPAGEYEQYF
TRBV19	once	TRBJ2-1	NA	TGTGCCAGTAGTATCAAGGACAGCTACAATGAGCAGTTCTTC	CASSIKDSYNEQFF
TRBV4-1	NA	TRBJ1-3	NA	TGCGCCAGCAGCCAAGCCCGCGAACGAAACACCATATATTTT	CASSQARERNTIYF